A selection of T cell receptor beta chains follows, all from one sample in a study of T cells in Graves' hyperthyroidism and ophthalmopathy. TCRdb reprocessed the multiplex PCR reads with MiXCR, giving one entry per CDR3 protein. Altogether roughly 580,000 distinct CDR3 sequences are present, about half being singletons, with the ten largest covering 8% to 8.5%. Input material: peripheral blood or thyroid tissue (not recorded which). All receptors come from a woman between 18 and 30 years old with Graves' hyperthyroidism. Both conserved end residues are part of each CDR3.

TRBV15,TRBJ2-7,CATSGGPGQYF
TRBV15,TRBJ2-7,CATSSRDRTTYEQYF
TRBV7-2,TRBJ1-5,CASSLGSRSNQPQHF
TRBV7-2,TRBJ1-2,CASSQGTYGYTF
TRBV7-2,TRBJ2-5,CASSSGGTGRGVTQYF
TRBV10-3,TRBJ2-7,CASTVGRESYEQYF
TRBV24-1,TRBJ1-2,CATSDSTVYYGYTF
TRBV29-1,TRBJ1-5,CSVAGGQGGQPQHF
TRBV15,TRBJ2-2,CATSREGRGLFF
TRBV7-2,TRBJ2-7,CASSQDSQGGTYEQYF
TRBV10-3,TRBJ1-2,CAISDTTNYGYTF
TRBV6-6,TRBJ1-5,CASSYLGGSNQPQHF
TRBV29-1,TRBJ1-5,CSDTAQTNQPQHF
TRBV24-1,TRBJ1-1,CATGDPQNTEAFF
TRBV12-3/TRBV12-4,TRBJ1-1,CASSFSSVVTEAFF
TRBV19,TRBJ1-6,CASSARFNSPLHF
TRBV19,TRBJ1-5,CASSITGLEPQHF
TRBV2,TRBJ2-2,CASNSRDSNTGELFF
TRBV7-9,TRBJ1-1,CASSFVGKNTEAFF
TRBV7-2,TRBJ2-7,CASSLTFREGYEQYF
TRBV5-1,TRBJ1-1,CASSSGTSGRRAFF
TRBV7-9,TRBJ2-7,CASSWDDGYEQYF
TRBV7-9,TRBJ1-1,CASSLRVTEAFF
TRBV7-9,TRBJ1-3,CASSLVSGNTIYF
TRBV5-2,TRBJ1-3,CASNPGQPAGNTIYF
TRBV20-1,TRBJ2-7,CSARRAGGSSYEQYF
TRBV11-2,TRBJ2-7,CASSEDLAADTQYF
TRBV7-9,.,CASSLTPGSYNEQFF
TRBV10-2,TRBJ1-6,CASSWGTGGSPLHF
TRBV5-1,TRBJ1-2,CASSKGRDYGYTF
TRBV11-1,TRBJ1-4,CASSSKTGEREKLFF
TRBV7-3,TRBJ1-6,CASSWGTGRSPLHF
TRBV2,TRBJ2-7,CASSQGVVYEQYF
TRBV10-3,TRBJ1-1,CAASMGLADEAFF